This is a list of T cell receptor beta chains from one sample in a study of blood T cell repertoires in COVID-19. Measured with immunoSEQ multiplex PCR; TCRdb has only the in-frame clones, and not every one. The sample yields approximately 260,000 clones, approximately 82% seen once. The sequenced material came from peripheral blood. Receptors were obtained from a woman older than 75 with active or convalescent COVID-19. The CDR3 runs from the conserved cysteine through the conserved F or W. The D gene is left open where the match is weak. Only some rows state a clone size, as once, few, many or a class for expanded clones.

size,V,J,D,CDR3,DNA
once,TRBV7-8,TRBJ1-5,TRBD1,CASGRGPQPQHF,TGTGCCAGTGGTAGGGGGCCCCAGCCCCAGCATTTT
NA,TRBV21-1,TRBJ1-2,NA,CASSLPGQGPLNYGYTF,TGTGCCAGCAGCTTACCGGGACAGGGCCCCCTAAACTATGGCTACACCTTC
NA,TRBV27,TRBJ2-3,TRBD2,CASSLTGGNTQYF,TGTGCCAGCAGTTTAACCGGGGGGAATACGCAGTATTTT
NA,TRBV23-1,TRBJ2-7,NA,CASSQSKLWQYSSYEQYF,TGCGCCAGCAGTCAATCGAAGTTATGGCAGTATTCCTCCTACGAGCAGTACTTC
NA,TRBV11-2,TRBJ2-7,NA,CASSLVYSYEQYF,TGTGCCAGCAGCTTAGTATACAGTTACGAGCAGTACTTC
NA,TRBV28,TRBJ1-2,TRBD1,CASRLGTVPRMGTF,TGTGCCAGCAGACTTGGGACAGTCCCCCGCATGGGCACCTTC
few,TRBV7-6,TRBJ2-7,NA,CASSLLQGSYEQYF,TGTGCCAGCAGCTTACTCCAGGGCTCCTACGAGCAGTACTTC
NA,TRBV5-1,TRBJ1-5,NA,CASSLEADGNQPQHF,TGCGCCAGCAGCTTGGAGGCGGATGGCAATCAGCCCCAGCATTTT
NA,TRBV28,TRBJ2-1,NA,CASSLLETARFF,TGTGCCAGCAGTTTGTTGGAGACAGCCCGGTTCTTC
NA,TRBV7-8,TRBJ2-6,NA,CASSSAVTTFSGANVLTF,TGTGCCAGCAGCTCTGCTGTGACTACATTCTCTGGGGCCAACGTCCTGACTTTC
few,TRBV19,TRBJ2-7,NA,CASSDSSSYEQYF,TGTGCCAGTAGCGACTCTAGCTCCTACGAGCAGTACTTC
NA,TRBV6-1,TRBJ1-1,NA,CASSEQGSGVTEAFF,TGTGCCAGCAGTGAACAGGGGTCCGGGGTGACTGAAGCTTTCTTT
NA,TRBV9,TRBJ2-2,TRBD1,CASSAQPQGVGTGELFF,TGTGCCAGCAGCGCTCAACCGCAGGGGGTTGGCACCGGGGAGCTGTTTTTT
once,TRBV3-1/TRBV3-2,TRBJ1-2,NA,CASSQGRAGPRRGYTF,TGTGCCAGCAGCCAAGGGCGCGCTGGGCCCCGGCGAGGCTACACCTTC
NA,TRBV6-5,TRBJ2-1,NA,CASSYSGQSSYNEQFF,TGTGCCAGCAGTTACAGTGGGCAGAGCTCCTACAATGAGCAGTTCTTC
NA,TRBV7-9,TRBJ1-6,TRBD1,CASRSTGELHSPLHF,TGTGCCAGCAGGTCCACAGGGGAATTACATTCACCCCTCCACTTT
NA,TRBV10-3,TRBJ2-1,TRBD1,CAISGDRGLSEQFF,TGTGCCATCAGTGGGGACAGGGGGCTAAGTGAGCAGTTCTTC
NA,TRBV28,TRBJ2-5,TRBD1,CASSLGAGTGVQETQYF,TGTGCCAGCAGTTTAGGGGCCGGGACAGGGGTCCAAGAGACCCAGTACTTC
once,TRBV5-1,TRBJ1-1,TRBD1,CASRPEETGQLAFF,TGCGCCAGCAGACCGGAGGAAACGGGACAGCTGGCTTTCTTT
NA,TRBV6-5,TRBJ2-7,TRBD1,CASSPPPDRDHEQYF,TGTGCCAGCAGCCCCCCCCCAGACAGGGACCACGAGCAGTACTTC
NA,TRBV2,TRBJ1-3,NA,CASRRTANFGNTIYF,TGTGCCAGCAGACGGACAGCAAACTTTGGAAACACCATATATTTT
once,TRBV28,TRBJ1-1,NA,CATNRGRVSEAFF,TGTGCCACAAATCGAGGCCGCGTGTCTGAAGCTTTCTTT
NA,TRBV28,TRBJ1-4,TRBD1,CASSFSRTGPNEKLFF,TGTGCCAGCAGTTTCTCCAGGACAGGGCCTAATGAAAAACTGTTTTTT
NA,TRBV19,TRBJ2-4,TRBD2,CASSMPSGRARRIQYF,TGTGCCAGTAGTATGCCTAGCGGGAGGGCCCGTCGCATTCAGTACTTC
NA,TRBV19,TRBJ1-1,TRBD1,CASRQGDSENTEAFF,TGTGCCAGCCGACAGGGAGATAGTGAGAACACTGAAGCTTTCTTT
NA,TRBV6-1,TRBJ1-2,NA,CASSERGYGYTF,TGTGCCAGCAGTGAACGAGGCTATGGCTACACCTTC
NA,TRBV5-1,TRBJ2-1,NA,CASSLGAGPYNEQFF,TGCGCCAGCAGCTTGGGCGCGGGGCCTTACAATGAGCAGTTCTTC
NA,TRBV18,TRBJ2-7,NA,CASSPGQSLVYEQYF,TGTGCCAGCTCACCCGGACAGAGTTTGGTCTACGAGCAGTACTTC
NA,TRBV5-1,TRBJ1-1,TRBD1,CASSAGTGNTEAFF,TGCGCCAGCAGCGCCGGGACAGGGAACACTGAAGCTTTCTTT